Listed here is a single T cell receptor (beta chain). What it recognizes is unknown. This entry is derived from a study of T cell responses to AZD1222 COVID-19 vaccine. For the study at large: Second doses that came at about 4 or about 12 weeks were put together.

V lost 4 bases and J lost 0, with 11 bases in between. Germline assignment: CDR1 SGDLS and CDR2 YYNGEE. The CDR3 contains 14 residues. Notes on the study in general: Following two doses of AZD1222, Spike-specific TCR breadth and depth rose. Nearly half of unique spike-specific TCRs reportedly avoided B.1.351 and B.1.1.7 mutated regions. There were mostly white British donors and more females than males, and clonal diversity was possibly underestimated.

Method: immunoSEQ multiplex PCR; TCRdb's copy keeps in-frame clones and lacks some. The sample has approximately 140,000 clones; around 90% are singletons. The source is an adult in good health. The source was peripheral blood, collected on day 0 of AZD1222 vaccination. The chain joins TRBV9 to TRBJ2-7; D remains unclear. The CDR3 loop is CASSRSDSSYEQYF. For the CDR3, the DNA is TGTGCCAGCAGCCGTTCGGATAGCTCCTACGAGCAGTACTTC.